This TCR beta chain was found in a study of PD-L1 blockade in urothelial cancer. In its sample, this clone was seen a few times. CDR3 length: 13 residues. Unmatched junction bases numbered 6, after V lost 2 bases and J lost 11 bases. Germline V gene lookup returns CDR1 SNHLY and CDR2 FYNNEI. Measured with immunoSEQ multiplex PCR; TCRdb has only the in-frame clones, and not every one. Of 130,000 or so clones detected, approximately 88% appear once; the ten largest clones hold about 2.9%. Sample time point: pretreatment peripheral blood. This receptor was identified in a man aged 50 to 59 with urothelial cancer. The sequences come from PBMCs, collected around atezolizumab (anti-PD-L1) treatment. The gene calls are TRBV2 and TRBJ1-1; 9 nucleotides align to TRBD1. The DNA for the CDR3 is TGTGCCAGCAGTGAAAGAGGGACAGGGTTGGCTTTCTTT. Translation: CASSERGTGLAFF.